The 16 T cell receptor beta chains below come from one sample, sequenced in a study of Ad26.COV2.S vaccination and SARS-CoV-2 variants. Using immunoSEQ multiplex PCR, the repertoire was profiled, and TCRdb retains in-frame clones only, with some absent. Of fewer than 500,000 clones listed, about 90% are singletons. Indicated treatment: approximately 18 received Ad26.COV2.S at low or high dose, single or two shots; roughly 5 received placebo; per-sample allocation not given. On day 63 after the first injection, vaccine and placebo recipients gave samples. The sequencing here drew on peripheral blood, taken in a trial of Ad26.COV2.S vaccine versus placebo. These receptors all come from a person aged 18-65 years who received the Ad26.COV2.S COVID-19 vaccine or a placebo.

The chain links TRBV7-2 to TRBJ2-7, with 8 bases lining up with TRBD2. With 3 bases clipped from V and 5 bases from J, the junction kept 3 bases outside the gene matches. The CDR3 contains 13 residues. Germline CDR1 SGHTA, CDR2 FQGNSA. The CDR3: CASSLATSDEQYF. DNA of the CDR3: TGTGCCAGCAGCTTGGCGACTAGCGACGAGCAGTACTTC.

The V gene is TRBV30, the J gene TRBJ2-1, with D unclear. Germline V CDR1 and CDR2: GTSNPN, SVGIG (reference sequence). V lost 2 bases, J lost 7 bases, and 6 bases lay in between. The CDR3 is 11 amino acids. In DNA, the CDR3 is TGTGCCTGGAGTCAGGTAAATGAGCAGTTCTTC. This gives the protein CAWSQVNEQFF.

The chain carries TRBV7-2 and TRBJ2-7; perhaps TRBD1 as D (5 bases). Germline assignment: CDR1 SGHTA and CDR2 FQGNSA. The CDR3 totals 19 residues. Trimming shortened V by 1 base and J by 4 bases, and 26 bases separated the two germline ends. The CDR3 DNA sequence: TGTGCCAGCAGCTTAGTAGGTCCAGGGCCCACGTACTTCCCATACGAGCAGTACTTC. This translates into CASSLVGPGPTYFPYEQYF.

The genes are TRBV27 and TRBJ1-1; D gene uncertain. Germline CDR1 reads MNHEY; CDR2 reads SMNVEV (reference sequence). The CDR3 is 12 residues long. Trimming pared 4 bases from V and 8 bases from J, leaving 11 bases between. CDR3 loop: CASSSSGLEAFF. In nucleotides, the CDR3 is TGTGCCAGCAGTTCCTCCGGGTTAGAAGCTTTCTTT.

This chain uses TRBV6-5 with TRBJ2-1, with D unclear. V was trimmed by 2 bases and J by 4 bases, leaving 6 bases between them. The CDR3 extends over 13 amino acids. The V gene's germline CDR1 is MNHEY and CDR2 SVGAGI. The CDR3 DNA reads as TGTGCCAGCAGTTACGCACCGTACAATGAGCAGTTCTTC. The encoded protein is CASSYAPYNEQFF.

This clone appeared a few times. The chain links TRBV5-1 to TRBJ1-6, with 7 bases identical to TRBD1. V shed 2 bases, J shed 2 bases, and the junction held 1 base outside the gene matches. This CDR3 is 15 amino acids long. The V gene's germline CDR1 is SGHRS and CDR2 YFSETQ. In nucleotides, the CDR3 is TGCGCCAGCAGCTTTGGGACAGCCTATAATTCACCCCTCCACTTT. This encodes CASSFGTAYNSPLHF.

The chain carries TRBV24-1 and TRBJ2-7, with D unclear. Germline V gene data show CDR1 as KGHDR and CDR2 as SFDVKD. Trimming pared 5 bases from V and 3 bases from J, leaving 10 bases between. The CDR3 totals 13 residues. CDR3 coding DNA: TGTGCCACCAGTGGGGTCATGAGCTACGAGCAGTACTTC. Translating it yields CATSGVMSYEQYF.

The chain couples TRBV28 to TRBJ2-7, with 8 bases identical to TRBD1. The CDR3 is 17 residues long. The germline gives CDR1 MDHEN, CDR2 SYDVKM. With 6 bases clipped from V and 3 bases from J, the junction kept 16 bases outside the gene matches. The CDR3 is CASSPGQGLGGFYEQYF. CDR3 sequence (DNA): TGTGCCAGCAGCCCCGGACAGGGCTTGGGAGGTTTCTACGAGCAGTACTTC.

The J gene is TRBJ2-7, the V gene TRBV29-1; no clear D gene. The CDR3 sequence is 13 residues long. CDR1 is SQVTM, CDR2 ANQGSEA, per germline. Trimming cost V 4 bases and J 0 bases, with 10 bases left between them. CDR3 region: CSVAQRTSYEQYF. In DNA form, the CDR3 reads TGCAGCGTTGCACAACGTACCTCCTACGAGCAGTACTTC.

This sequence joins TRBV15 and TRBJ1-6; possibly TRBD1 for D (6 bases). CDR3 length equals 16 residues. Germline values: CDR1 LNHNV, CDR2 YYDKDF (reference sequence). V gave up 0 bases and J gave up 9 bases, with 15 bases separating them. The CDR3 DNA reads TGTGCCACCAGCAGAGATTGGACGACAGGCGGTTCACCCCTCCACTTT. This translates into CATSRDWTTGGSPLHF.

This clone showed up many times. The J gene is TRBJ2-3, the V gene TRBV30; D unclear. Looked up from germline, CDR1 is GTSNPN and CDR2 is SVGIG (reference sequence). The CDR3 loop spans 12 amino acids. V dropped 0 bases and J dropped 5 bases, with 6 bases sitting between them. CDR3 bases: TGTGCCTGGAGTGTGTCGGGAGATACGCAGTATTTT. It codes for CAWSVSGDTQYF.

The rearrangement uses TRBV28 and TRBJ2-1; 12 bases are shared with TRBD2. The trim removed 6 bases at V and 8 bases at J, leaving 14 bases unmatched. CDR1 is MDHEN, CDR2 SYDVKM, per germline. The CDR3 loop spans 17 amino acids. CDR3 nucleotide sequence: TGTGCCAGCAGCCGCGGACTAGCGGGACTGGGTGCGCATGAGCAGTTCTTC. This encodes CASSRGLAGLGAHEQFF.

The CDR3 bases are TGTGCCAGCAGCTTAGCGGGGGTGGCGGAGGGTGAAGCTTTCTTT. This translates into CASSLAGVAEGEAFF. This chain links TRBV7-9 with TRBJ1-1; tentatively, D is TRBD1 (5 bases). Per the germline V gene, CDR1 is SEHNR and CDR2 is FQNEAQ (reference sequence). The CDR3 length is 15 residues. Trimming stripped 0 bases from V and 7 bases from J, with 15 bases between.

The rearrangement links TRBV7-9 to TRBJ1-4, with a tentative D call TRBD1 (6 bases). The V gene's germline CDR1 is SEHNR and CDR2 FQNEAQ (reference sequence). V was clipped by 0 bases and J by 8 bases, with 13 bases between them. The CDR3 length is 15 residues. CDR3 coding DNA: TGTGCCAGCAGCTTAGCGCTGGGGGGCGAGGAAAAACTGTTTTTT. It translates to CASSLALGGEEKLFF.

The chain joins TRBV30 to TRBJ2-5; D may be TRBD1 (5 bases). The V end lost 1 base, the J end lost 5 bases, and 14 bases lay between the germline ends. CDR3 length equals 14 residues. Germline assignment: CDR1 GTSNPN and CDR2 SVGIG (reference sequence). Here the CDR3 DNA reads TGTGCCTGGAGTGGGACACCCCTGAGGGAGACCCAGTACTTC. The encoded protein is CAWSGTPLRETQYF.

CDR3 sequence reads: CASSLHGLVGETQYF. The CDR3 coding sequence is TGTGCCAGCAGCTTACATGGACTAGTGGGTGAGACCCAGTACTTC. The rearrangement uses TRBV11-2 and TRBJ2-5; 7 bases agree with TRBD2. This CDR3 has 15 amino acids. CDR1 is SGHAT and CDR2 is FQNNGV in the germline V gene. V was pared by 2 bases and J by 5 bases, with 8 bases of the junction left unmatched.